This T cell receptor (beta chain) was recovered during a study of shared clonotypes between healthy human individuals. Study observations and caveats: Sampling involved blood alone; tissue repertoires likely differ. The study drew on few donors, limiting represented genetic and exposure-history diversity.

Notes on this clone: As yet, its antigen is unknown.

The CDR3 has 16 amino acids. J lost 3 bases, V lost 5 bases, and 10 bases had no gene match. Germline V gene sequence: CDR1 SGHTA, CDR2 FQGNSA. Methods used by the authors: As immunoSEQ supplied junction-only sequences (without quality scores), filtering differed. TCRdb's table, derived via immunoSEQ multiplex PCR, lists solely in-frame clones and lacks some. The V and J calls and the clone size are those of that table, but D and trimming were determined from the DNA. The profile shows roughly 500,000 clones, about 82% of them singletons. About 100 million PBMCs per unsorted sample were used for genomic DNA.

This clonotype originated in a woman in her 40s in good health. Some clones in this sample may be carry-over from other donors' samples. The J gene is TRBJ2-3, the V gene TRBV7-2, with 8 nucleotides matching TRBD2. The sequenced sample consisted of PBMCs. The DNA of the CDR3 is TGTGCCAGCAGCACCCGTACTAGCGGCGGTACAGATACGCAGTATTTT. Translating it yields CASSTRTSGGTDTQYF.